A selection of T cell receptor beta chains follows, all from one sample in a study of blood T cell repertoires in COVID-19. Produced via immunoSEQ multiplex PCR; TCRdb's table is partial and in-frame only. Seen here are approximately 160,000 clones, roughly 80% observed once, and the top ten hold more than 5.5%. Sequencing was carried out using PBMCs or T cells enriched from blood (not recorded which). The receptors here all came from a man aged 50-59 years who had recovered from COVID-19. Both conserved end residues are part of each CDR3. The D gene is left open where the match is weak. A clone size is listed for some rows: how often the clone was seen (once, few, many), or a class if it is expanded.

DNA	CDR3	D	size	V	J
TGTGCCAGCAGCCAAAGCGAGAGGTCGCAGTATTTT	CASSQSERSQYF	NA	NA	TRBV7-8	TRBJ2-3
TGTGCCAGCAGTCCGAGGACAGGGACGGGGACCCAGTACTTC	CASSPRTGTGTQYF	TRBD1	NA	TRBV6-5	TRBJ2-5
TGTGCCAGCAGAACGACACGCGGGGCTTTCTTT	CASRTTRGAFF	NA	NA	TRBV6-5	TRBJ1-1
TGCGCCAGCAGCCATGAAACAGGGGGCGTTTCACCCCTCCACTTT	CASSHETGGVSPLHF	TRBD1	NA	TRBV4-3	TRBJ1-6
TGCGCCAGCAGCCAATCCAAGCGGGGTCAAGAGACCCAGTACTTC	CASSQSKRGQETQYF	TRBD2	few	TRBV4-1	TRBJ2-5
TGTGCCAGCAGCTTAGTAGGGGGTTCGGATGAAGCTTTCTTT	CASSLVGGSDEAFF	NA	NA	TRBV7-6	TRBJ1-1
TGCAGCGTTGGGAACAGGGCCGCCTACGAGCAGTACTTC	CSVGNRAAYEQYF	NA	NA	TRBV29-1	TRBJ2-7
TGTGCCAGCAGCCAACTCGACAGCGCCTACGAGCAGTACTTC	CASSQLDSAYEQYF	NA	NA	TRBV14	TRBJ2-7
TGCGCCAGCAGCTTGAGCGTCTCTGGAAACACCATATATTTT	CASSLSVSGNTIYF	NA	once	TRBV5-1	TRBJ1-3
TGTGCCAGCAGCTTAGTAGGGACTAGCGGAAACACCGGGGAGCTGTTTTTT	CASSLVGTSGNTGELFF	TRBD2	once	TRBV7-2	TRBJ2-2
TGTGCCAGTAGTATGACAGGACGCACAGATACGCAGTATTTT	CASSMTGRTDTQYF	NA	NA	TRBV19	TRBJ2-3
TGTGCCAGTGGGACAGCGATTAATGAAAAACTGTTTTTT	CASGTAINEKLFF	TRBD1	NA	TRBV6-5	TRBJ1-4
TGTGCCATCAGTGTGGCGGGAAACTCCCAGCCCCAGCATTTT	CAISVAGNSQPQHF	NA	NA	TRBV10-3	TRBJ1-5
TGCGCCAGCAGCCAAGGAGACACGTTTTACAATCAGCCCCAGCATTTT	CASSQGDTFYNQPQHF	NA	NA	TRBV4-1	TRBJ1-5
TGTGCCAGCAGCTTACAGGGGAGGGGTAATTCACCCCTCCACTTT	CASSLQGRGNSPLHF	NA	NA	TRBV11-2	TRBJ1-6
TGTGCCAGCAGCAGGGACAGTCTCATGAACACTGAAGCTTTCTTT	CASSRDSLMNTEAFF	TRBD1	NA	TRBV6-5	TRBJ1-1
TGTGCCAGCAGTTGGGGGGAAGGGTCGTACGAGCAGTACTTC	CASSWGEGSYEQYF	NA	NA	TRBV6-5	TRBJ2-7
TGCGCCAGCAGCTCGACCGCGCCCGCCATACTAGCGGGGGCCGGGGAGCTGTTTTTT	CASSSTAPAILAGAGELFF	TRBD2	NA	TRBV5-1	TRBJ2-2
TGTGCCAGCACCCTAGCAGAGGGGGAGGGCTATGGCTACACCTTC	CASTLAEGEGYGYTF	NA	NA	TRBV6-5	TRBJ1-2
TGTGCCAGCAGTGCTAGACAGGGGAGGGCCTACAATGAGCAGTTCTTC	CASSARQGRAYNEQFF	NA	NA	TRBV2	TRBJ2-1
TGTGCCAGCAGCTGGGGCCCAGCAACTAATGAAAAACTGTTTTTT	CASSWGPATNEKLFF	NA	NA	TRBV5-6	TRBJ1-4
TGTGCCAGCAGGGCCGGGGTGGACGGAGCCTACGAGCAGTACTTC	CASRAGVDGAYEQYF	NA	once	TRBV6-6	TRBJ2-7
TGTGCCAGCAGCTTAGCCCGAGGGGGGAACACTGAAGCTTTCTTT	CASSLARGGNTEAFF	NA	NA	TRBV11-2	TRBJ1-1
TGTGCCAGCAGTGAATACGGCAGGACTAATCAGCCCCAGCATTTT	CASSEYGRTNQPQHF	NA	few	TRBV2	TRBJ1-5
TGCGCCAGCAGCCCGGGATACGACATATACAGCAATCAGCCCCAGCATTTT	CASSPGYDIYSNQPQHF	NA	NA	TRBV5-1	TRBJ1-5
TGTGCCTGGAGTGTAAAAGCGGGGACAGATACGCAGTATTTT	CAWSVKAGTDTQYF	TRBD2	few	TRBV30	TRBJ2-3
TGTGCCAGCAGCTTAGGGCTAGCGCCTTCCTACGAGCAGTACTTC	CASSLGLAPSYEQYF	NA	NA	TRBV7-9	TRBJ2-7
TGTGCCAGTAGTCGTTCCCCCGGGGGCTACGAGCAGTACTTC	CASSRSPGGYEQYF	NA	NA	TRBV19	TRBJ2-7